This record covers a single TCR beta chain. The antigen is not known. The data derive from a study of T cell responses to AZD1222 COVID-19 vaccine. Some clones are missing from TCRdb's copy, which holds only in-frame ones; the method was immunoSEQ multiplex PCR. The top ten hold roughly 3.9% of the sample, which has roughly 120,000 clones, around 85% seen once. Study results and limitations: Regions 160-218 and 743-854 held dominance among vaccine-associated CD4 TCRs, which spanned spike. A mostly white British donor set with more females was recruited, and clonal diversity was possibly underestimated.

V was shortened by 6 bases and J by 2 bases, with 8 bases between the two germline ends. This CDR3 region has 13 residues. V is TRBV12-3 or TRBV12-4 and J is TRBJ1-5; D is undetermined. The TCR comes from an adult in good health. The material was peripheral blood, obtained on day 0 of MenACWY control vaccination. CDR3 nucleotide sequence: TGTGCCAGCAGCCTCTCTGGCAATCAGCCCCAGCATTTT. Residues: CASSLSGNQPQHF.